This TCR beta chain was sequenced in a study of tumor and adjacent non-tumor tissue in lung cancer. Study information: Stage I to III disease affected roughly ten men and about 5 women aged roughly 31 to 85.

This clonotype was seen at least ten times. Its specificity is not known. J gave up 0 bases and V 5 bases, and 9 bases lay outside the gene matches. CDR3 length: 16 residues. Germline loops: CDR1 MDHEN, CDR2 SYDVKM. Study outcomes and limitations: Higher tumor TCR diversity was associated with shorter survival. Compared with tumor, normal lung showed significantly lower TCR diversity. Tumor repertoires had a smaller top 100 clone share than normal lung.

RNA was extracted from bulk tissue without any cell sorting. Three rounds of nested PCR, following a modified ARM-PCR protocol, produced the TCRbeta library. TCRdb re-analysed the multiplex PCR reads in MiXCR, keeping a single row per CDR3 protein. The data hold approximately 76,000 distinct CDR3 sequences, with approximately 68% observed a single time. The sequenced material came from lung tumor tissue. The rearrangement uses TRBV28 and TRBJ2-7, with 8 bases lining up with TRBD1. The TCR was taken from a woman in her seventies with non-small cell lung cancer. The CDR3 DNA reads TGTGCCAGCAGTCCTCTGAGGGACAGGAGCTCCTACGAGCAGTACTTC. This sequence encodes CASSPLRDRSSYEQYF.